This T cell receptor (beta chain) was identified in a study of blood T cell repertoires in COVID-19. Study details: T cells, B-cell-depleted T cells, or PBMCs provided the cDNA or gDNA that served as material.

Participants reported their clinical history, and cohort assignment relied on those reports. The CDR3 runs to 14 residues. Authors' analysis steps: Estimates of nucleated cell counts were drawn from the amplification of reference gene primers. The protocol was immunoSEQ multiplex PCR, while the TCRdb copy is restricted to in-frame clones and leaves out a portion. V, J and clone size are those of that table, while D and trimming were read from the DNA. The repertoire includes about 300,000 clones, just under 90% of them detected once, and roughly 2.9% sits in the top ten. V is TRBV21-1 and J is TRBJ1-3; TRBD1, the table's D call, was not compared with the DNA. TRBV21-1 is a pseudogene segment. The sequence came from a woman in her 50s who had been exposed to COVID-19. Sequenced material: PBMCs or T cells enriched from blood (not recorded which). CDR3: CASNKGASGNTIYF. The CDR3 DNA sequence: TGTGCCAGCAATAAGGGGGCTTCTGGAAACACCATATATTTT.